Listed below are T cell receptor beta chains from one sample, sequenced in a study of cytomegalovirus exposure and HLA in healthy donors. The repertoire was sequenced with immunoSEQ multiplex PCR; TCRdb's copy has only in-frame clones and lacks some. The data show fewer than 200,000 clones, with 65% to 90% seen just once and approximately 2.2% held by the top ten. Sequenced sample: PBMCs. The receptors shown here come from a woman between 18 and 29 years old in good health and CMV-seronegative. CDR3s include the opening cysteine and the closing phenylalanine or tryptophan. D genes are given only for firm matches. Size tells how often a clone was seen (once, few, many) or the class of an expanded clone, and some rows leave it out.

v_gene	j_gene	abundance	d_gene	CDR3aa	CDR3nt
TRBV7-9	TRBJ1-2	NA	TRBD1	CASSLQDRGHGYTF	TGTGCCAGCAGCTTACAGGACAGGGGGCATGGCTACACCTTC
TRBV5-1	TRBJ1-1	NA	NA	CASSLRGQANTEAFF	TGCGCCAGCAGCCTGAGAGGGCAGGCGAACACTGAAGCTTTCTTT
TRBV5-1	TRBJ2-7	NA	TRBD1	CASSLRQGMHEQYF	TGCGCCAGCAGCCTACGACAGGGGATGCACGAGCAGTACTTC
TRBV9	TRBJ2-7	NA	NA	CASSGGLGYEQYF	TGTGCCAGCAGCGGGGGGCTCGGCTACGAGCAGTACTTC
TRBV5-4	TRBJ1-3	NA	NA	CASSFFTQAAGNTIYF	TGTGCCAGCAGCTTTTTTACCCAGGCTGCTGGAAACACCATATATTTT
TRBV2	TRBJ2-1	NA	NA	CASSEEGTYNEQFF	TGTGCCAGCAGTGAAGAGGGGACATACAATGAGCAGTTCTTC
TRBV5-5	TRBJ1-2	NA	TRBD1	CASTGQANYGYTF	TGTGCCAGCACGGGACAGGCTAACTATGGCTACACCTTC
TRBV5-1	TRBJ1-1	NA	NA	CASSSERGGNTEAFF	TGCGCCAGCAGCTCTGAAAGGGGGGGCAACACTGAAGCTTTCTTT
TRBV5-4	TRBJ2-6	once	NA	CASSLHSGANVLTF	TGTGCCAGCAGCTTGCACTCTGGGGCCAACGTCCTGACTTTC
TRBV6-1	TRBJ2-1	NA	NA	CASGPYRETNNEQFF	TGTGCCAGCGGACCTTACAGGGAGACTAACAATGAGCAGTTCTTC
TRBV4-1	TRBJ2-7	NA	NA	CASSQYPVQAYEQYF	TGCGCCAGCAGCCAATATCCCGTGCAGGCCTACGAGCAGTACTTC
TRBV5-4	TRBJ1-3	NA	NA	CASSLAFGNTIYF	TGTGCCAGCAGCTTGGCCTTCGGGAACACCATATATTTT
TRBV4-1	TRBJ2-1	NA	TRBD2	CASSPRGLPAGTYNEQFF	TGCGCCAGCAGCCCACGTGGCTTACCAGCGGGGACCTACAATGAGCAGTTCTTC
TRBV7-2	TRBJ1-4	NA	NA	CASSLSGGEGEKLFF	TGTGCCAGCAGCTTAAGCGGGGGCGAGGGTGAAAAACTGTTTTTT
TRBV29-1	TRBJ2-7	few	TRBD1	CSVRDRGWEQYF	TGCAGCGTTCGGGACAGGGGTTGGGAGCAGTACTTC
TRBV5-1	TRBJ2-3	NA	NA	CASSLAPGTQYF	TGCGCCAGCAGCTTGGCGCCAGGTACGCAGTATTTT
TRBV5-8	TRBJ2-7	NA	NA	CASSLQGTGEQYF	TGTGCCAGCAGCTTGCAGGGGACCGGCGAGCAGTACTTC
TRBV10-3	TRBJ1-1	NA	NA	CAISPRPQNTEAFF	TGTGCCATCAGCCCCAGGCCCCAGAACACTGAAGCTTTCTTT
TRBV28	TRBJ2-1	NA	TRBD2	CASSLMTSGSGEQFF	TGTGCCAGCAGTTTGATGACTAGCGGGAGCGGAGAGCAGTTCTTC
TRBV5-4	TRBJ2-1	NA	TRBD2	CASSLPPGGTRGHNEQFF	TGTGCCAGCAGCTTGCCCCCCGGAGGGACTAGGGGACACAATGAGCAGTTCTTC
TRBV5-6	TRBJ1-6	few	NA	CASSASGHYYYNSPLHF	TGTGCCAGCAGCGCCTCGGGACACTACTATTATAATTCACCCCTCCACTTT
TRBV4-3	TRBJ1-2	NA	NA	CASSFTGAQNYGYTF	TGCGCCAGCAGCTTTACGGGAGCCCAAAACTATGGCTACACCTTC
TRBV5-1	TRBJ2-7	once	TRBD1	CASSLAGTGNYEQYF	TGCGCCAGCAGCTTGGCCGGGACAGGGAACTACGAGCAGTACTTC
TRBV2	TRBJ1-2	NA	TRBD1	CASSEAGTVINYGYTF	TGTGCCAGCAGCGAGGCCGGGACAGTGATTAACTATGGCTACACCTTC
TRBV6-6	TRBJ2-2	NA	NA	CASSPRTDTGELFF	TGTGCCAGCAGTCCTCGGACAGACACCGGGGAGCTGTTTTTT
TRBV7-2	TRBJ1-3	NA	NA	CASSLVGQGGNTIYF	TGTGCCAGCAGCTTAGTGGGCCAGGGTGGAAACACCATATATTTT
TRBV6-5	TRBJ2-7	NA	NA	CASKTRQGHEQYF	TGTGCCAGCAAGACTCGGCAGGGCCACGAGCAGTACTTC
TRBV7-3	TRBJ1-2	NA	NA	CASSLKSPVNSLLDYGYTF	TGTGCCAGCAGCTTAAAGTCTCCCGTAAACTCTCTCCTAGACTATGGCTACACCTTC
TRBV5-8	TRBJ1-2	NA	TRBD1	CASSLEALDRLF	TGTGCCAGCAGCTTGGAAGCTTTGGACAGGCTGTTC
TRBV19	TRBJ1-2	NA	TRBD1	CASSSPTGGTANYGYTF	TGTGCCAGTAGTTCTCCGACAGGGGGGACAGCTAACTATGGCTACACCTTC
TRBV19	TRBJ2-7	NA	TRBD1	CASSLRRDRSLDEQYF	TGTGCCAGTAGTCTACGCCGGGACAGGTCTCTCGACGAGCAGTACTTC
TRBV4-3	TRBJ2-1	NA	NA	CASSQTLRSVWGTYNEQFF	TGCGCCAGCAGCCAAACGCTACGATCGGTTTGGGGCACCTACAATGAGCAGTTCTTC
TRBV5-1	TRBJ1-2	NA	NA	CASSSSTGNWDGYTF	TGCGCCAGCAGCTCCTCAACAGGGAATTGGGATGGCTACACCTTC
TRBV6-1	TRBJ1-2	NA	NA	CASTTAGRYYGYTF	TGTGCCAGCACCACCGCGGGCAGGTACTATGGCTACACCTTC
TRBV29-1	TRBJ2-1	NA	TRBD2	CSVVGQGMKAGDPYNEQFF	TGCAGCGTTGTAGGGCAGGGAATGAAAGCGGGAGATCCCTACAATGAGCAGTTCTTC
TRBV30	TRBJ2-7	once	TRBD1	CAWRQGAAYEQYF	TGTGCCTGGAGACAGGGGGCAGCCTACGAGCAGTACTTC
TRBV18	TRBJ2-7	NA	TRBD1	CASSPRSQGEYEQYF	TGTGCCAGCTCACCACGTTCACAGGGGGAGTACGAGCAGTACTTC
TRBV6-5	TRBJ1-2	NA	NA	CASSRSAGVNYGYTF	TGTGCCAGCAGTCGATCGGCAGGGGTCAACTATGGCTACACCTTC
TRBV6-1	TRBJ1-5	NA	TRBD1	CASSPGTGLLTQHF	TGTGCCAGCAGCCCCGGGACAGGGTTATTGACCCAGCATTTT
TRBV7-8	TRBJ2-7	NA	NA	CASSLSDSPSYEQYF	TGTGCCAGCAGCTTATCGGACAGCCCCTCCTACGAGCAGTACTTC
TRBV18	TRBJ1-3	NA	NA	CASSPTYGNTIYF	TGTGCCAGCTCTCCTACTTACGGAAACACCATATATTTT
TRBV2	TRBJ2-2	once	TRBD1	CASSDRTGSVTGELFF	TGTGCCAGCAGTGATCGGACAGGGTCGGTGACCGGGGAGCTGTTTTTT
TRBV10-2	TRBJ1-5	NA	NA	CASSERLGRGSQPQHF	TGCGCCAGCAGTGAGAGGCTAGGACGCGGGAGTCAGCCCCAGCATTTT
TRBV18	TRBJ2-5	NA	TRBD1	CASSPLGTAQETQYF	TGTGCCAGCTCACCCTTAGGGACAGCACAAGAGACCCAGTACTTC
TRBV29-1	TRBJ2-3	NA	NA	CSVGERDTQYF	TGCAGCGTTGGAGAGCGGGATACGCAGTATTTT
TRBV18	TRBJ1-5	NA	NA	CASSPLEVGADQPQHF	TGTGCCAGCTCACCACTGGAGGTGGGGGCCGATCAGCCCCAGCATTTT
TRBV18	TRBJ2-7	NA	NA	CASSPGGFEQYF	TGTGCCAGCTCACCTGGGGGGTTCGAGCAGTACTTC